The 20 T cell receptor beta chains listed next were all sequenced from one sample in a study of shared T cell receptors in the human thymus (dated by TCRdb to about 2021). The library was built by means of the immunoSEQ multiplex PCR assay. Imported from immuneACCESS, the table was reduced by TCRdb to in-frame sequences with V and J called. These copies leave out some clones; in studies compared against another copy, an unresolved V gene accounts for under half, and the cause of the remainder is not known. The sample records 720,000 or so clones, roughly 88% of which are singletons. Of the sample, 0.0095% to 0.013% is held by the ten largest clones. The sample was also linked to a second study, of human thymus T cells.

The sample was thymocytes. These TCRs come from a girl less than two years old with a congenital heart defect. Donor details come from another sample of the same person, matched by shared clones.

The V call is TRBV2, the J call TRBJ1-2; tentatively, D is TRBD1 (5 bases). V gave up 9 bases and J gave up 4 bases, with 15 bases separating them. In germline, CDR1 is SNHLY, CDR2 FYNNEI. This CDR3 contains 13 residues. The CDR3: CAREGAGGYGYTF. Here the CDR3 DNA reads TGTGCCAGGGAGGGCGCGGGGGGCTATGGCTACACCTTC. The variable domain in full, with the rest retrieved from reference TRBV2 and TRBJ1-2, is EPEVTQTPSHQVTQMGQEVILRCVPISNHLYFYWYRQILGQKVEFLVSFYNNEISEKSEIFDDQFSVERPDGSNFTLKIRSTKLEDSAMYFCAREGAGGYGYTFGSGTRLTVV.

CDR3 in DNA: TGTGCCAGCAGCCCCCGATGCCGGACAGGTAACACTGAAGCTTTCTTT. Protein sequence: CASSPRCRTGNTEAFF. This chain uses TRBV7-9 with TRBJ1-1, with 7 bases lining up with TRBD1. V was clipped by 5 bases and J by 2 bases; unmatched bases: 11. CDR3 length: 16 amino acids. Germline values: CDR1 SEHNR, CDR2 FQNEAQ (reference sequence).

This chain connects TRBV7-2 to TRBJ2-7; weak D call: TRBD2 (5 bases). This CDR3 has 14 residues. From germline, CDR1 is SGHTA and CDR2 FQGNSA. Trimming left V 1 base short and J 3 bases short, with 10 bases between. The CDR3 nucleotides read TGTGCCAGCAGCTTAGAGGCTAGCTGCTACGAGCAGTACTTC. Amino acids: CASSLEASCYEQYF. Supplemented by reference TRBV7-2 and TRBJ2-7, the full variable domain reads GAGVSQSPSNKVTEKGKDVELRCDPISGHTALYWYRQSLGQGLEFLIYFQGNSAPDKSGLPSDRFSAERTGGSVSTLTIQRTQQEDSAVYLCASSLEASCYEQYFGPGTRLTVT.

A note on this clone: Additional DNA sequences in this sample encode the identical CDR3. The chain employs TRBV4-1 and TRBJ2-7; TRBD2 is a possible D gene (5 bases). Germline values: CDR1 MGHRA, CDR2 YSYEKL. V lost 1 base to trimming and J lost 5 bases, with 12 bases between them. This CDR3 contains 14 residues. DNA for the CDR3: TGCGCCAGCAGCCAAGCGCTCGGAGCGGACGAGCAGTACTTC. Translated, it gives CASSQALGADEQYF.

The chain recombines TRBV4-1 with TRBJ1-6; 9 nucleotides align to TRBD1. V shed 4 bases and J 8 bases; nucleotides not matched to a gene: 3. CDR3 length: 14 residues. The germline gives CDR1 MGHRA, CDR2 YSYEKL. CDR3 residues: CASSRTGEHSPLHF. The CDR3 DNA sequence: TGCGCCAGCAGCCGGACAGGGGAACATTCACCCCTCCACTTT.

Notes on this clone: The same CDR3 can be traced to other DNA sequences in this sample. J is TRBJ1-1 and V is TRBV6-1; D not resolved. Germline CDR1 reads MNHNS; CDR2 reads SASEGT. CDR3 length equals 13 residues. Trimming took off 6 bases at V and 0 bases at J, with 8 bases between the two ends. The CDR3 protein is CASSRQLNTEAFF. As DNA, the CDR3 is TGTGCCAGCAGCAGACAATTGAACACTGAAGCTTTCTTT.

This sequence joins TRBV5-4 and TRBJ1-5; 11 bases are shared with TRBD1. With 3 bases clipped from V and 5 bases from J, the junction kept 7 bases outside the gene matches. This CDR3 region has 16 residues. The germline V gene has CDR1 SGHNT and CDR2 YYREEE (reference sequence). In DNA, the CDR3 is TGTGCCAGCAGCTCAAATACGGGACAGGGGGATCAGCCCCAGCATTTT. Its translation: CASSSNTGQGDQPQHF.

This clone appeared a few times. The V gene is TRBV27, the J gene TRBJ1-6, with 9 bases matching TRBD1. Germline trimming cut 0 bases from V and 9 bases from J; bases unmatched to any gene: 12. CDR3 length: 18 residues. Germline CDR1 MNHEY, CDR2 SMNVEV (reference sequence). CDR3 loop: CASSLSPFPTGGGSPLHF. The CDR3 nucleotides are TGTGCCAGCAGTTTATCCCCCTTCCCTACAGGGGGCGGTTCACCCCTCCACTTT.

The V call is TRBV28, the J call TRBJ2-5, with 8 bases lining up with TRBD1. CDR3 length: 15 amino acids. After removal of 6 bases from V and 3 bases from J, the junction contained 9 bases not matched to a gene. Germline CDR1 MDHEN, CDR2 SYDVKM. This chain's CDR3 is CASSQPEDREETQYF. The CDR3 nucleotides are TGTGCCAGCAGCCAACCCGAGGACAGGGAAGAGACCCAGTACTTC.

The chain has TRBV7-3 and TRBJ2-1; 10 positions match TRBD2. J lost 8 bases, V lost 5 bases, and 12 bases had no gene match. CDR1 and CDR2 (germline): SGHTA, FQGTGA. The CDR3 runs 16 residues. This chain's CDR3 is CASSPNDSGGAHEQFF. The DNA for the CDR3 is TGTGCCAGCAGCCCTAACGACAGCGGGGGGGCCCATGAGCAGTTCTTC. The complete variable domain, with remaining parts taken from reference TRBV7-3 and TRBJ2-1, reads GAGVSQTPSNKVTEKGKYVELRCDPISGHTALYWYRQSLGQGPEFLIYFQGTGAADDSGLPNDRFFAVRPEGSVSTLKIQRTERGDSAVYLCASSPNDSGGAHEQFFGPGTRLTVL.

This chain uses TRBV6-5 with TRBJ1-1, with TRBD1 as a possible D gene (5 bases). The CDR3 contains 16 residues. Germline values: CDR1 MNHEY, CDR2 SVGAGI. Trimming took off 3 bases at V and 1 base at J, with 15 bases between the two ends. For the CDR3, the DNA is TGTGCCAGCAGTTATGTTGGGCCAGGGCCGAACACTGAAGCTTTCTTT. It is translated as CASSYVGPGPNTEAFF.

A word on this clone: This specimen includes other DNA sequences encoding the same CDR3. This chain uses TRBV27 with TRBJ2-7, with TRBD1 matching over 7 bases. CDR3 length: 12 residues. J was trimmed by 6 bases and V by 5 bases; bases with no gene match: 4. Germline CDR1 MNHEY, CDR2 SMNVEV (reference sequence). The chain's CDR3 is CASSLSGGEQYF. In DNA form, the CDR3 reads TGTGCCAGCAGTCTTTCAGGGGGCGAGCAGTACTTC.

The CDR3 DNA sequence: TGTGCCAGTAGTTCCACCTGGCGGTATACATCGCCCCAGCATTTT. Protein sequence: CASSSTWRYTSPQHF. The V and J genes are TRBV19 and TRBJ1-5; D call uncertain. The CDR3 runs 15 residues. CDR1 and CDR2 from the germline V gene are LNHDA and SQIVND (reference sequence). V lost 5 bases to trimming and J lost 9 bases, with 20 bases between them. Full variable domain (remainder filled in from reference TRBV19 and TRBJ1-5): DGGITQSPKYLFRKEGQNVTLSCEQNLNHDAMYWYRQDPGQGLRLIYYSQIVNDFQKGDIAEGYSVSREKKESFPLTVTSAQKNPTAFYLCASSSTWRYTSPQHFGDGTRLSIL.

Concerning this clone: Relative to the germline gene, one junction end is altered; a read error may explain this. V usage is TRBV19 and J usage is TRBJ1-2; D remains unclear. From germline, CDR1 is LNHDA and CDR2 SQIVND (reference sequence). The CDR3 covers 11 residues. CDR3 sequence: CAGLGVSGYTF. The CDR3 region has the DNA TGCGCCGGATTGGGAGTAAGTGGCTACACCTTC.

This clone has just one count. The chain combines TRBV9 with TRBJ2-1; 9 bases map to TRBD1. V shed 4 bases, J shed 4 bases, and the junction held 9 bases outside the gene matches. CDR1 SGDLS and CDR2 YYNGEE come from the germline V gene. This CDR3 region has 16 residues. The CDR3 DNA reads TGTGCCAGCAGCCCCCGCGGGGGACAGGGATACAATGAGCAGTTCTTC. Protein sequence: CASSPRGGQGYNEQFF.

The CDR3 sequence is CASIPVSIGYTEAFF. Written as DNA, the CDR3 is TGTGCCAGCATTCCCGTGAGTATTGGTTACACTGAAGCTTTCTTT. The chain carries TRBV28 and TRBJ1-1; D gene ambiguous. The CDR3 is 15 amino acids. Per the germline V gene, CDR1 is MDHEN and CDR2 is SYDVKM. V dropped 7 bases and J dropped 3 bases, with 18 bases sitting between them.

The gene calls are TRBV27 and TRBJ2-7; possible D gene TRBD2, 6 bases. This CDR3 spans 15 amino acids. Germline lookup yields CDR1 MNHEY and CDR2 SMNVEV (reference sequence). Trimming removed 6 bases from V and 4 bases from J, with 19 bases in between. This CDR3 reads CASSDRDSLEYEQYF. CDR3 coding DNA: TGTGCCAGCAGCGATCGGGACTCGCTGGAGTACGAGCAGTACTTC.

J is TRBJ1-6 and V is TRBV4-3; D uncertain. Trimming pared 0 bases from V and 7 bases from J, leaving 10 bases between. The CDR3 totals 15 residues. The germline V gene encodes CDR1 LGHNA and CDR2 YSLEER. In DNA form, the CDR3 reads TGCGCCAGCAGCCAAGATGGGAGACCGAATTCACCCCTCCACTTT. Encoded protein: CASSQDGRPNSPLHF.

The gene calls are TRBV18 and TRBJ1-6; 7 bases line up with TRBD1. The CDR3 runs 16 residues. From germline, CDR1 is KGHSH and CDR2 LQKENI. V dropped 3 bases and J dropped 6; count of bases not matched to a gene: 8. CDR3 DNA sequence: TGTGCCAGCTCACCCGAACAGGGGAGAGGTAATTCACCCCTCCACTTT. This sequence encodes CASSPEQGRGNSPLHF.

The chain carries TRBV27 and TRBJ2-2; 7 positions match TRBD1. CDR3 length equals 16 residues. The germline gives CDR1 MNHEY, CDR2 SMNVEV (reference sequence). J gave up 5 bases and V 5 bases, and 11 bases lay outside the gene matches. The CDR3, as DNA: TGTGCCAGCAGTCCCCCGTGGCCAGGGGGAACCGGGGAGCTGTTTTTT. It is translated as CASSPPWPGGTGELFF.